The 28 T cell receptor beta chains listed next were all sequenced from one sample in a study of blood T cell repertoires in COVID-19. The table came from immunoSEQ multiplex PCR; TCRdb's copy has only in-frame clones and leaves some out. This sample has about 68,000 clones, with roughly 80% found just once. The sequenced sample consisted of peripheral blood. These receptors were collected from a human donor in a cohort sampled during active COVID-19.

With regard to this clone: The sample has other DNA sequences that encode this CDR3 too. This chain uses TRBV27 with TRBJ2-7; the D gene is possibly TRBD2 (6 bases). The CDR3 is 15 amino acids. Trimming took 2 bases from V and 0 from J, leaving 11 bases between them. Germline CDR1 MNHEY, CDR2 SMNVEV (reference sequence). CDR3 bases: TGTGCCAGCAGTTTAACTAGCCAGTCCTCCTACGAGCAGTACTTC. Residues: CASSLTSQSSYEQYF.

The CDR3 bases are TGTGCCAGCAGCGAGGGCAGGGGGGCCTATGGCTACACCTTC. The encoded protein is CASSEGRGAYGYTF. V usage is TRBV5-6 and J usage is TRBJ1-2; 7 bases are a match to TRBD1. Losses at the gene ends were 4 bases for V and 4 bases for J; bases not matched to a gene: 7. Germline V CDR1 and CDR2: SGHDT, YYEEEE. The CDR3 length is 14 residues.

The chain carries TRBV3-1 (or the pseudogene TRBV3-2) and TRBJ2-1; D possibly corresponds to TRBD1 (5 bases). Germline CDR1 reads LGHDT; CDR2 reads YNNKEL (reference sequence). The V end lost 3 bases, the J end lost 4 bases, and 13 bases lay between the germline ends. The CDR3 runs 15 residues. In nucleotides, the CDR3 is TGTGCCAGCAGCCAGGGGCGCGGTTTATACAATGAGCAGTTCTTC. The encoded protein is CASSQGRGLYNEQFF.

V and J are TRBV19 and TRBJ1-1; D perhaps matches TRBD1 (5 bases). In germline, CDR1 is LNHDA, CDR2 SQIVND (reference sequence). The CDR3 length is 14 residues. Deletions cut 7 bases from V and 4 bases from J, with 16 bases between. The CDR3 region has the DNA TGTGCCAGTATGCCAGGCGGGGGGACCACTGAAGCTTTCTTT. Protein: CASMPGGGTTEAFF.

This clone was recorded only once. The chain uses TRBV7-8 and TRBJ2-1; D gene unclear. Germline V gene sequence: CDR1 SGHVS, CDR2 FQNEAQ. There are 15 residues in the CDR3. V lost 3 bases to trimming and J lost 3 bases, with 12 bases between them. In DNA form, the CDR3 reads TGTGCCAGCAGCTTGATTGGTGGCGGCTACAATGAGCAGTTCTTC. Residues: CASSLIGGGYNEQFF.

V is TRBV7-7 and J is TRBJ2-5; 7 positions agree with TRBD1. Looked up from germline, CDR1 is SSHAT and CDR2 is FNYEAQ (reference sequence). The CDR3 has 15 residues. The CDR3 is CASARLTGQQETQYF. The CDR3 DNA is TGTGCTAGCGCTCGCCTCACGGGACAGCAAGAGACCCAGTACTTC. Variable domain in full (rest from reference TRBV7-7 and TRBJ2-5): GAGVSQSPRYKVTKRGQDVTLRCDPISSHATLYWYQQALGQGPEFLTYFNYEAQPDKSGLPSDRFSAERPEGSISTLTIQRTEQRDSAMYRCASARLTGQQETQYFGPGTRLLVL.

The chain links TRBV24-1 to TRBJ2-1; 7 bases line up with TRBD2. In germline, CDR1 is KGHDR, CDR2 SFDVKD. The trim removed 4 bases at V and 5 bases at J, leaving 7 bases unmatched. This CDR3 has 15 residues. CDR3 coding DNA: TGTGCCACCAGTGACGGGGGGAAACAAAACAATGAGCAGTTCTTC. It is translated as CATSDGGKQNNEQFF.

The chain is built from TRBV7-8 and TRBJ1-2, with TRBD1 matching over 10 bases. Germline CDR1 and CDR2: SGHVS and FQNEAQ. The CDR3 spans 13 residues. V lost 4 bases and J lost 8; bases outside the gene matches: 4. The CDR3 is CASSSGTGAGYTF. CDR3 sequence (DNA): TGTGCCAGCAGCTCAGGGACAGGGGCGGGCTACACCTTC.

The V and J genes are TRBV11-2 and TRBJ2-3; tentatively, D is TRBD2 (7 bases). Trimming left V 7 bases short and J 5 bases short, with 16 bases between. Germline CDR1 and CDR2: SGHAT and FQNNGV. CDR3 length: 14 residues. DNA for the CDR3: TGTGCCAGCACTCCACCGGGGGGCGGAGATACGCAGTATTTT. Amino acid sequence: CASTPPGGGDTQYF.

The CDR3 here is CASSFQEAQPQHF. The CDR3 DNA reads TGTGCCAGCAGTTTTCAGGAGGCGCAGCCCCAGCATTTT. This chain connects TRBV12-3 or TRBV12-4 to TRBJ1-5; D not certain. The CDR3 totals 13 residues. Trimming removed 3 bases from V and 7 bases from J, with 10 bases in between.

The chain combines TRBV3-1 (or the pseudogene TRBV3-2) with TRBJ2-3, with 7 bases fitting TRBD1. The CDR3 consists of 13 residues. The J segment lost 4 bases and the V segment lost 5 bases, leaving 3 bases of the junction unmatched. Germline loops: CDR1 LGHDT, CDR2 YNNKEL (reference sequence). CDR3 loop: CASSVDRSDTQYF. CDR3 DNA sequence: TGTGCCAGCAGCGTGGACAGGTCAGATACGCAGTATTTT.

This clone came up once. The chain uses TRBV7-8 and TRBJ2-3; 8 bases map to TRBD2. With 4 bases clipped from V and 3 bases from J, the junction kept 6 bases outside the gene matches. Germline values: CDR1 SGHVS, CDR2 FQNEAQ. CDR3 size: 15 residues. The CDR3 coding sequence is TGTGCCAGCAGCTCGTCGGAGCGGGGGACAGATACGCAGTATTTT. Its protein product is CASSSSERGTDTQYF.

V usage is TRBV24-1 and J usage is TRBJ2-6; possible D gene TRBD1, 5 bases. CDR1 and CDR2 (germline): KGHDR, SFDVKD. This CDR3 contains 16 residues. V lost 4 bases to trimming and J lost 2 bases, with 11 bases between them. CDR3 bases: TGTGCCACCAGTGAGGCCAGGGTGCCTGGGGCCAACGTCCTGACTTTC. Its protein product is CATSEARVPGANVLTF.

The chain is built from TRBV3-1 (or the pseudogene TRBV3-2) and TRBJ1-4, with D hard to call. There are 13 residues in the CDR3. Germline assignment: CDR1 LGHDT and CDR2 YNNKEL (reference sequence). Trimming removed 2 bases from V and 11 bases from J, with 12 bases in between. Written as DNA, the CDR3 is TGTGCCAGCAGCCAAAAGCCTTCGATCAAACTGTTTTTT. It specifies CASSQKPSIKLFF.

DNA of the CDR3: TGTGCCACCACGGACAGGGAGGCGGCTCAGCCCCAGCATTTT. This encodes CATTDREAAQPQHF. The chain uses TRBV15 and TRBJ1-5, with 8 bases aligning to TRBD1. V gave up 7 bases and J gave up 6 bases; unmatched junction bases: 8. There are 14 residues in the CDR3. Germline V gene sequence: CDR1 LNHNV, CDR2 YYDKDF (reference sequence). Variable domain in full (rest from reference TRBV15 and TRBJ1-5): DAMVIQNPRYQVTQFGKPVTLSCSQTLNHNVMYWYQQKSSQAPKLLFHYYDKDFNNEADTPDNFQSRRPNTSFCFLDIRSPGLGDTAMYLCATTDREAAQPQHFGDGTRLSIL.

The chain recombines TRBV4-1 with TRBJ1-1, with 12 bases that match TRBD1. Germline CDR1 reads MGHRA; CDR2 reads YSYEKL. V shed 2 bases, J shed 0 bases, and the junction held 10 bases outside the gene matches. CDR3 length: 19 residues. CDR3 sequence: CASSQPYKGQGAMNTEAFF. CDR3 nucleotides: TGCGCCAGCAGCCAACCCTATAAGGGACAGGGGGCCATGAACACTGAAGCTTTCTTT.

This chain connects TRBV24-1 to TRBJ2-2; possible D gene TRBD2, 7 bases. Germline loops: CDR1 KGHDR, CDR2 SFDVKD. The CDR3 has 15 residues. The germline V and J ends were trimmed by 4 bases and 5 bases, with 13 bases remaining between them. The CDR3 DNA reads TGTGCCACCAGTGAGCTCAGGGGAGGGACCGGGGAGCTGTTTTTT. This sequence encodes CATSELRGGTGELFF.

CDR3 bases: TGTGCCAGCAGCCTGCAAACGACAGGGTACGGCACCGGGGAGCTGTTTTTT. This sequence encodes CASSLQTTGYGTGELFF. V gene TRBV4-2 combines with J gene TRBJ2-2; 7 bases match TRBD1. After removal of 4 bases from V and 4 bases from J, the junction contained 12 bases not matched to a gene. Germline CDR1 LGHNA, CDR2 YNFKEQ. This CDR3 comprises 17 residues.

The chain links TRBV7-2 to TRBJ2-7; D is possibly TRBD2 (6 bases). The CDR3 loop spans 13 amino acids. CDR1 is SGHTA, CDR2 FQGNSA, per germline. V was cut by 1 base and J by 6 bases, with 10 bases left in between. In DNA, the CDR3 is TGTGCCAGCAGCTTAGTAGGAGGGACCGAGCAGTACTTC. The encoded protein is CASSLVGGTEQYF.

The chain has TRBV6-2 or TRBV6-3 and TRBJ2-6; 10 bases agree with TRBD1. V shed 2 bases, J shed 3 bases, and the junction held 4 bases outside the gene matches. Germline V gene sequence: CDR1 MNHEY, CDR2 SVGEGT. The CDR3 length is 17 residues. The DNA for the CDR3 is TGTGCCAGCAGTTACCCGGGGGACAGGGGTGGGGCCAACGTCCTGACTTTC. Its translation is CASSYPGDRGGANVLTF.

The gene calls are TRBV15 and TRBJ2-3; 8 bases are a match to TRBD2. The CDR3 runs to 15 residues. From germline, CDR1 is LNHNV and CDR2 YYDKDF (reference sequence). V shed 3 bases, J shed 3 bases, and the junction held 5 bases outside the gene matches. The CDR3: CATSSQRESTDTQYF. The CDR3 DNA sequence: TGTGCCACCAGCAGCCAGCGGGAGTCAACAGATACGCAGTATTTT.

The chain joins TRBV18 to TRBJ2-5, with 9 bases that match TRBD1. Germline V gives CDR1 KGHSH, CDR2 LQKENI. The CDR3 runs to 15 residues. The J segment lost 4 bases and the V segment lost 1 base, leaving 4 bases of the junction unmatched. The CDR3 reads CASSPRTGDTETQYF. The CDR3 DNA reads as TGTGCCAGCTCACCACGGACAGGGGATACAGAGACCCAGTACTTC.

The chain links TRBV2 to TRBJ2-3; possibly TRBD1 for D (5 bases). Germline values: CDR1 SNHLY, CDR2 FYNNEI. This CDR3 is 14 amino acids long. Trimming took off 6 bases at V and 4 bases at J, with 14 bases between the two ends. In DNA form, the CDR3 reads TGTGCCAGCAGCGACAGAACAGGAGCAGATACGCAGTATTTT. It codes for CASSDRTGADTQYF.

CDR3 DNA: TGTGCCAGCAGCCCCTCCACAGATACGCAGTATTTT. Protein: CASSPSTDTQYF. The chain employs TRBV7-8 and TRBJ2-3; D remains unclear. CDR3 length: 12 amino acids. The V end lost 5 bases, the J end lost 2 bases, and 5 bases lay between the germline ends. Germline loops: CDR1 SGHVS, CDR2 FQNEAQ.

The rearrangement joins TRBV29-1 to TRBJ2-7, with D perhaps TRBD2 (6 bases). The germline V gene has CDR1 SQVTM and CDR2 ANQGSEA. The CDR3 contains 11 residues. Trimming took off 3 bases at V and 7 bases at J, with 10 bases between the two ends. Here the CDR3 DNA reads TGCAGCGTTGAGACGGGGGAGGAGCAGTACTTC. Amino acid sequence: CSVETGEEQYF.

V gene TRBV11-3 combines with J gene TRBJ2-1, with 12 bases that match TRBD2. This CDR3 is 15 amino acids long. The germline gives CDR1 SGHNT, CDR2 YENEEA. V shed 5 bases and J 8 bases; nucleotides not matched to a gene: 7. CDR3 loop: CASSPGLAGTYEQFF. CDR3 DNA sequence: TGTGCCAGCAGCCCCGGACTAGCGGGAACGTATGAGCAGTTCTTC. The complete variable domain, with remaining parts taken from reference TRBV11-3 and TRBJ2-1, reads EAGVVQSPRYKIIEKKQPVAFWCNPISGHNTLYWYLQNLGQGPELLIRYENEEAVDDSQLPKDRFSAERLKGVDSTLKIQPAELGDSAVYLCASSPGLAGTYEQFFGPGTRLTVL.

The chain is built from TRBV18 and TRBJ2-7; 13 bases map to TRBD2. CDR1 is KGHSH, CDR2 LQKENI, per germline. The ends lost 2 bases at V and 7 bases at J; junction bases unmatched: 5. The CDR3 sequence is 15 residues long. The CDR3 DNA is TGTGCCAGCTCACCAGGACTAGCGGGGGTTTTGGAGCAGTACTTC. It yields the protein CASSPGLAGVLEQYF.

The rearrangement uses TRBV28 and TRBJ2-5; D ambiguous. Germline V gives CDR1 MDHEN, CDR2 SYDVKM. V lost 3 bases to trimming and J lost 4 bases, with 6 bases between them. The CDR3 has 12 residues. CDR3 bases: TGTGCCAGCAGTTTGAACGGAGAGACCCAGTACTTC. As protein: CASSLNGETQYF.